The 27 T cell receptor beta chains below come from one sample, sequenced in a study of early T cells in non-severe SARS-CoV-2 infection. One entry per CDR3 protein, called by TCRdb with MiXCR from the 5' RACE reads. This sample has 97,000 or so distinct CDR3 sequences, with around 10% found just once. The source was whole blood, collected at baseline. These receptors originate from an adult who was a healthcare worker with PCR-confirmed SARS-CoV-2 infection or an uninfected control (not recorded which).

The chain is built from TRBV4-2 and TRBJ1-2; D not certain. The germline V and J ends were trimmed by 1 base and 4 bases, with 4 bases remaining between them. The CDR3 has 12 residues. Germline V gives CDR1 LGHNA, CDR2 YNFKEQ. The CDR3 reads CASSQGTYGYTF. The CDR3 bases are TGTGCCAGCAGCCAAGGAACCTATGGCTACACCTTC.

This clonotype was seen only a few times. The chain is built from TRBV5-1 and TRBJ2-2; TRBD1 matches 9 bases. Germline V CDR1 and CDR2: SGHRS, YFSETQ. This CDR3 spans 15 amino acids. The V gene end was trimmed by 1 base and the J gene end by 6 bases; junction bases not matched to a gene: 4. DNA of the CDR3: TGCGCCAGCAGCTTGAGGACAGGGGACCCCGGGGAGCTGTTTTTT. Its translation: CASSLRTGDPGELFF.

The chain has TRBV5-1 and TRBJ2-1; a weak D match, TRBD2 (6 bases). The length of the CDR3 is 15 residues. Trimming took off 4 bases at V and 6 bases at J, with 17 bases between the two ends. Germline V gene lookup returns CDR1 SGHRS and CDR2 YFSETQ. The CDR3: CASSQHGRERNEQFF. DNA of the CDR3: TGCGCCAGCAGCCAGCACGGCCGGGAGCGCAATGAGCAGTTCTTC.

The table lists this clonotype with a few counts. The chain has TRBV14 and TRBJ1-3, with no clear D. Germline CDR1 SGHDN, CDR2 FVKESK. The CDR3 spans 14 residues. V lost 4 bases and J 1 base, leaving 8 bases between the germline ends. This chain's CDR3 is CASSRTGSGNTIYF. CDR3 in DNA: TGTGCCAGCAGCCGTACGGGATCTGGAAACACCATATATTTT.

This clonotype was recorded a few times. This chain uses TRBV5-8 with TRBJ2-3; possibly TRBD1 or TRBD2 for D (5 bases each). The V end lost 7 bases, the J end lost 2 bases, and 11 bases lay between the germline ends. Germline CDR1 reads SGHTS; CDR2 reads YDEGEE. This CDR3 has 13 amino acids. CDR3 sequence (DNA): TGTGCCAGCGGGGGAATCTCCACAGATACGCAGTATTTT. Its translation: CASGGISTDTQYF.

This clonotype was observed many times. This chain connects TRBV6-2 or TRBV6-3 to TRBJ2-5; 9 nucleotides agree with TRBD2. In germline, CDR1 is MNHEY, CDR2 SVGEGT. V lost 7 bases, J lost 4 bases, and 1 base stayed unmatched. This CDR3 is built from 12 residues. CDR3 protein: CASKTSGETQYF. The CDR3, as DNA: TGTGCCAGCAAGACTAGCGGAGAGACCCAGTACTTC.

This clonotype was seen only a few times. The CDR3 nucleotides read TGCGCCAGCAGCTTGACAGGGGACACAGATACGCAGTATTTT. Its translation is CASSLTGDTDTQYF. The genes are TRBV5-1 and TRBJ2-3, with 7 bases lining up with TRBD1. Unmatched junction bases numbered 1, after V lost 1 base and J lost 2 bases. Germline V lookup: CDR1 SGHRS, CDR2 YFSETQ. The CDR3 loop spans 14 amino acids.

This clonotype was counted many times. The chain couples TRBV11-3 to TRBJ2-7; D remains ambiguous. V gave up 4 bases and J gave up 7 bases, with 11 bases separating them. The CDR3 consists of 12 residues. The V gene's germline CDR1 is SGHNT and CDR2 YENEEA. The CDR3 sequence: CASSSLSGEQYF. CDR3 in DNA: TGTGCCAGCAGCTCCCTTTCGGGTGAGCAGTACTTC.

This clonotype was seen many times. This chain joins TRBV21-1 and TRBJ2-7; the table names TRBD1, a call not compared with the DNA. TRBV21-1 is a known pseudogene. The CDR3 covers 13 residues. CDR3 in amino acids: CASGRGGRAEQYF. The CDR3 DNA follows: TGTGCCAGCGGCCGAGGGGGGCGCGCCGAGCAGTACTTC.

In this sample, this clonotype turned up many times. The chain combines TRBV6-1 with TRBJ2-7; D is unresolved. V was trimmed by 6 bases and J by 3 bases, leaving 3 bases between them. Germline lookup yields CDR1 MNHNS and CDR2 SASEGT. There are 10 residues in the CDR3. DNA for the CDR3: TGTGCCAGCAGGGACTACGAGCAGTACTTC. This codes for CASRDYEQYF.

The chain uses TRBV2 and TRBJ2-3, with unresolved D. The CDR3 runs to 16 residues. CDR1 SNHLY and CDR2 FYNNEI come from the germline V gene. V was shortened by 4 bases and J by 2 bases, with 16 bases between the two germline ends. The CDR3 is CASSGEHGHNTDTQYF. In nucleotides, the CDR3 is TGTGCCAGCAGTGGGGAACACGGGCACAACACAGATACGCAGTATTTT.

In its sample, this clonotype was seen many times. The chain recombines TRBV12-3 or TRBV12-4 with TRBJ1-4, with D maybe TRBD1 (6 bases). Trimming removed 6 bases from V and 0 bases from J, with 8 bases in between. The CDR3 is 14 amino acids. Here the CDR3 reads CASRGTTTNEKLFF. The DNA for the CDR3 is TGTGCCAGCAGGGGGACAACAACTAATGAAAAACTGTTTTTT.

V and J are TRBV5-1 and TRBJ2-5; 10 bases align to TRBD2. Germline assignment: CDR1 SGHRS and CDR2 YFSETQ. The V segment lost 0 bases and the J segment 2 bases; nucleotides outside the gene matches: 1. This CDR3 is built from 15 residues. This CDR3 is CASSLELAGQETQYF. CDR3 nucleotides: TGCGCCAGCAGCTTGGAACTAGCGGGACAAGAGACCCAGTACTTC.

The chain is built from TRBV5-4 and TRBJ2-5; D remains ambiguous. The CDR3 has 14 amino acids. Germline lookup yields CDR1 SGHNT and CDR2 YYREEE (reference sequence). Trimming stripped 2 bases from V and 3 bases from J, with 11 bases between. The CDR3 protein is CASSFWQSEETQYF. The DNA for the CDR3 is TGTGCCAGCAGCTTTTGGCAGTCGGAAGAGACCCAGTACTTC.

The rearrangement links TRBV27 to TRBJ2-7; TRBD1 aligns across 10 bases. The J segment lost 7 bases and the V segment lost 5 bases, leaving 11 bases of the junction unmatched. The length of the CDR3 is 15 residues. Per germline, CDR1 MNHEY and CDR2 SMNVEV (reference sequence). The CDR3 DNA reads as TGTGCCAGCAGTAGAAGGGGACAGGGGTTACAAGAGCAGTACTTC. It yields the protein CASSRRGQGLQEQYF.

In its sample, this clonotype was seen many times. The chain joins TRBV20-1 to TRBJ2-5; 11 nucleotides align to TRBD2. The CDR3 extends over 14 amino acids. The trim removed 2 bases at V and 6 bases at J, leaving 5 bases unmatched. Per germline, CDR1 DFQATT and CDR2 SNEGSKA (reference sequence). In nucleotides, the CDR3 is TGCAGTGCTAGACTAGCGGGAGGACAAAAGACCCAGTACTTC. This translates into CSARLAGGQKTQYF.

This clonotype was found many times. This chain uses TRBV20-1 with TRBJ2-7; D is unresolved. The germline gives CDR1 DFQATT, CDR2 SNEGSKA (reference sequence). The CDR3 is 12 amino acids. Trimming left V 4 bases short and J 4 bases short, with 11 bases between. As DNA, the CDR3 is TGCAGTGCTACCCTTCTACTATACGAGCAGTACTTC. Translation gives CSATLLLYEQYF.

The chain joins TRBV29-1 to TRBJ2-7; either TRBD1 or TRBD2 may supply D (5 bases each). With 3 bases removed from V and 5 bases from J, the gap between germline ends came to 20 bases. Germline loops: CDR1 SQVTM, CDR2 ANQGSEA. The CDR3 consists of 15 residues. The DNA of the CDR3 is TGCAGCGTTGACCCGGGAACCGGACAACCGGACGAGCAGTACTTC. Translation gives CSVDPGTGQPDEQYF.

The chain employs TRBV6-4 and TRBJ2-3; D not resolved. The germline gives CDR1 MRHNA, CDR2 SNTAGT. This CDR3 is 15 amino acids long. Trimming took 4 bases from V and 2 from J, leaving 13 bases between them. CDR3 residues: CASSVSGKYTDTQYF. The CDR3 coding sequence is TGTGCCAGCAGTGTCTCCGGAAAGTACACAGATACGCAGTATTTT.

This clonotype was seen only a few times. This chain connects TRBV11-2 to TRBJ2-1; 11 bases are a match to TRBD2. CDR1 and CDR2 from the germline V gene are SGHAT and FQNNGV. This CDR3 region has 18 residues. Trimming removed 5 bases from V and 7 bases from J; junction bases left unmatched: 16. DNA for the CDR3: TGTGCCAGCAGCCCTAGGGCGGCAAGCCTAGCGGGAGGTAATGAGCAGTTCTTC. This sequence encodes CASSPRAASLAGGNEQFF.

This clonotype was seen ten or more times. The chain employs TRBV12-3 or TRBV12-4 and TRBJ1-1, with D unclear. The CDR3 consists of 14 residues. V was trimmed by 5 bases and J by 4 bases, leaving 14 bases between them. The CDR3 DNA sequence: TGTGCCAGCAGTCGTGCCGTCTCGGGCACTGAAGCTTTCTTT. Amino acids: CASSRAVSGTEAFF.

This clonotype turned up a few times. This chain connects TRBV11-2 to TRBJ2-3, with 10 positions matching TRBD2. CDR1 and CDR2 from the germline V gene are SGHAT and FQNNGV. The length of the CDR3 is 22 residues. V gave up 4 bases and J gave up 3 bases; unmatched junction bases: 25. CDR3: CASSSRRLRSGGFHGDTDTQYF. In nucleotides, the CDR3 is TGTGCCAGCAGCTCCCGCCGTTTACGTAGCGGGGGGTTTCACGGGGATACAGATACGCAGTATTTT.

V gene TRBV4-1 combines with J gene TRBJ2-6, with D perhaps TRBD2 (5 bases). Germline CDR1 MGHRA, CDR2 YSYEKL. The CDR3 has 16 amino acids. V was trimmed by 1 base and J by 2 bases, leaving 9 bases between them. This chain's CDR3 is CASSQVPGTGANVLTF. The DNA of the CDR3 is TGCGCCAGCAGCCAAGTTCCGGGAACTGGGGCCAACGTCCTGACTTTC.

This clonotype was counted many times. The chain has TRBV4-1 and TRBJ2-5, with D possibly matching TRBD2 (6 bases). V lost 4 bases, J lost 2 bases, and 11 bases lay in between. CDR1 MGHRA and CDR2 YSYEKL come from the germline V gene. The CDR3 spans 14 residues. The CDR3 DNA reads as TGCGCCAGCAGCCCGGGAGACGGGCAAGAGACCCAGTACTTC. This codes for CASSPGDGQETQYF.

This clonotype was recorded a few times. This rearrangement joins TRBV28 to TRBJ2-3; unclear D gene. Trimming left V 1 base short and J 4 bases short, with 6 bases between. CDR3 length: 13 amino acids. Germline-derived CDR1 and CDR2 are MDHEN and SYDVKM. This CDR3 reads CASSLSRSDTQYF. CDR3 DNA: TGTGCCAGCAGTTTATCACGGTCAGATACGCAGTATTTT.

The rearrangement uses TRBV19 and TRBJ2-1, with TRBD1 matching over 9 bases. The CDR3 covers 13 residues. Germline V gene lookup returns CDR1 LNHDA and CDR2 SQIVND (reference sequence). V shed 7 bases and J 10 bases; nucleotides not matched to a gene: 8. Here the CDR3 DNA reads TGTGCCAGTACTAACAGGGGGCATCAGGAGCAGTTCTTC. It yields the protein CASTNRGHQEQFF.

A few counts support this clonotype. The genes are TRBV3-1 and TRBJ1-3; D is unresolved. V was shortened by 0 bases and J by 0 bases, with 6 bases between the two germline ends. Germline-derived CDR1 and CDR2 are LGHDT and YNNKEL (reference sequence). This CDR3 is built from 15 residues. The CDR3 coding sequence is TGTGCCAGCAGCCAAGATACCGTCTCTGGAAACACCATATATTTT. Translation: CASSQDTVSGNTIYF. Using reference TRBV3-1 and TRBJ1-3 for the parts outside the CDR3, the full variable domain is DTAVSQTPKYLVTQMGNDKSIKCEQNLGHDTMYWYKQDSKKFLKIMFSYNNKELIINETVPNRFSPKSPDKAHLNLHINSLELGDSAVYFCASSQDTVSGNTIYFGEGSWLTVV.